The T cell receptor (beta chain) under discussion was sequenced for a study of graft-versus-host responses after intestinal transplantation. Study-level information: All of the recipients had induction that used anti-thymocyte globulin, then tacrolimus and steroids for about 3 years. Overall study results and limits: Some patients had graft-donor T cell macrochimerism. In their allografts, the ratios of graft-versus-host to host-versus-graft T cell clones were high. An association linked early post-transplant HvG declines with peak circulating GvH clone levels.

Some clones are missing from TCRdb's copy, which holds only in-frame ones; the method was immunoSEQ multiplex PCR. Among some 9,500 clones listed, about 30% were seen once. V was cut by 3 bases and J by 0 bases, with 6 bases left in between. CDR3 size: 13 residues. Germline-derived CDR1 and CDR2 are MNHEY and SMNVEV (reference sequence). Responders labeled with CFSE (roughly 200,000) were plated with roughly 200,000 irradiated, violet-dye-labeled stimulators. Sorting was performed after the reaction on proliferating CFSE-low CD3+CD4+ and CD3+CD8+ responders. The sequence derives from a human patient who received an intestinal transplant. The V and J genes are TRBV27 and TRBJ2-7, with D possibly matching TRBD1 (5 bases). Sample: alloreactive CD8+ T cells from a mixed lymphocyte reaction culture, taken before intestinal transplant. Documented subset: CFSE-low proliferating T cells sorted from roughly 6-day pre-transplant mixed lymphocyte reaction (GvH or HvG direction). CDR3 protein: CASSLGLSYEQYF. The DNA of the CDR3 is TGTGCCAGCAGTTTGGGGCTCTCCTACGAGCAGTACTTC.